One and the same sample provided the 2 T cell receptor beta chains below, sequenced in a study of cytomegalovirus exposure and HLA in healthy donors. Both 60 Vbeta primers and 13 Jbeta primers went into the PCR. Assay used: immunoSEQ multiplex PCR; TCRdb lists only in-frame clones, some missing. Here the sample spans about 140,000 clones, just over 65% being singletons. Specimen: PBMCs. These receptors were taken from a woman aged 55 to 70 in good health and CMV-seronegative.

This clone occurred a few times. This chain uses TRBV28 with TRBJ1-1; D call uncertain. The CDR3 covers 13 residues. Germline V CDR1 and CDR2: MDHEN, SYDVKM. The V end lost 3 bases, the J end lost 5 bases, and 10 bases lay between the germline ends. The CDR3 is CASSLNKWTEAFF. DNA of the CDR3: TGTGCCAGCAGTTTGAACAAATGGACTGAAGCTTTCTTT.

The genes are TRBV7-2 and TRBJ2-7; 9 nucleotides line up with TRBD2. Germline-derived CDR1 and CDR2 are SGHTA and FQGNSA. V dropped 5 bases and J dropped 6; count of bases not matched to a gene: 11. The CDR3 has 15 amino acids. CDR3 residues: CASSPEGRREGEQYF. CDR3 coding DNA: TGTGCCAGCAGCCCAGAGGGGCGGCGGGAGGGCGAGCAGTACTTC.